Each of the 30 T cell receptor beta chains below was sequenced from the same sample in a study of tumor and adjacent non-tumor tissue in lung cancer. The template was RNA from unsorted bulk tissue. The library came from three nested PCR rounds adapted from ARM-PCR protocols. MiXCR, run by TCRdb on the multiplex PCR reads, gives a single entry per CDR3 protein. The table has around 70,000 distinct CDR3 sequences, around 78% seen once; the top ten hold 25% to 30%. Sequencing was done on a sample of lung tumor tissue. These receptors all stem from a man in his fifties or sixties with non-small cell lung cancer.

The chain couples TRBV12-3 or TRBV12-4 to TRBJ2-1, with D possibly matching TRBD2 (5 bases). This CDR3 spans 15 amino acids. The CDR3 DNA reads TGTGCTAGAAGTTTCCCTCAGCGGAACCACAATGAGCAGTTCTTC. Translated, it gives CARSFPQRNHNEQFF.

V gene TRBV6-6 combines with J gene TRBJ1-5, with D perhaps TRBD1 (5 bases). From germline, CDR1 is MNHNY and CDR2 SVGAGI (reference sequence). The CDR3 has 13 residues. This CDR3 reads CISKQAGNQPQHF. CDR3 bases: TGTATCAGCAAACAGGCGGGCAATCAGCCCCAGCATTTT.

This clonotype has more than one count but fewer than ten. A much more abundant neighbour one base away suggests this may be a read error. The chain has TRBV6-2 or TRBV6-3 and TRBJ1-3, with a weak D call TRBD1 (5 bases). The CDR3 totals 11 residues. The germline V gene has CDR1 MNHEY and CDR2 SVGEGT. CDR3 sequence: CASGSGADASF. The CDR3 DNA reads as TGTGCCAGCGGCTCCGGGGCAGATGCTTCTTTT.

Regarding this clonotype: A much larger clone is a single base away; this may be a read error. V and J are TRBV28 and TRBJ2-7; 12 nucleotides align to TRBD2. The CDR3 runs 14 residues. The V gene's germline CDR1 is MDHEN and CDR2 SYDVKM. V lost 6 bases to trimming and J lost 2 bases; unmatched junction nucleotides: 2. The CDR3 DNA reads TGTGCCAGCAGCCGACTAGCGGGAGCCTACGAGCAGTACTTC. Its translation is CASSRLAGAYEQYF.

Comment on this clonotype: This may be a read error: a much more frequent sequence differs by one nucleotide. This rearrangement joins TRBV12-3 or TRBV12-4 to TRBJ1-2; 7 nucleotides match TRBD1. The ends lost 7 bases at V and 8 bases at J; junction bases unmatched: 19. The CDR3 has 16 residues. This chain's CDR3 is CASTLEGAGRGRGYTF. In DNA form, the CDR3 reads TGTGCCAGCACTTTGGAGGGGGCGGGCAGGGGAAGGGGCTACACCTTC.

This chain links TRBV20-1 with TRBJ2-1, with D tentatively TRBD2 (6 bases). Germline loops: CDR1 DFQATT, CDR2 SNEGSKA (reference sequence). This CDR3 comprises 13 residues. V shed 7 bases and J shed 8 bases, with 18 bases lying between them. The CDR3 reads CSEAGTLNHEQFF. CDR3 sequence (DNA): TGCAGTGAGGCGGGAACACTAAACCATGAGCAGTTCTTC.

As concerns this clonotype: The CDR3 carries no conserved terminal phenylalanine or tryptophan, so it likely arises from a read error. The chain carries TRBV6-1 and TRBJ1-5; D is ambiguous. The CDR3 is made up of 18 amino acids. In germline, CDR1 is MNHNS, CDR2 SASEGT. This CDR3 is CASSELGIQTLSNQPQHL. CDR3 DNA sequence: TGTGCCAGTAGTGAATTGGGAATTCAAACCCTTAGCAATCAGCCCCAGCATCTT.

This clonotype appeared many times. The chain has TRBV20-1 and TRBJ2-3; the match to TRBD2 covers 10 bases. CDR1 DFQATT and CDR2 SNEGSKA come from the germline V gene (reference sequence). V lost 6 bases and J lost 4; bases outside the gene matches: 13. This CDR3 spans 16 amino acids. This chain's CDR3 is CSAEQSGRARPDTQYF. The CDR3 DNA follows: TGCAGTGCCGAACAAAGCGGGAGGGCCCGGCCAGATACGCAGTATTTT.

With respect to this clonotype: Given a much more abundant clone one base away, this may be a read error. CDR3 sequence reads: CASSPLAEAMAKNIQYF. DNA for the CDR3: TGTGCCAGCTCACCCTTAGCGGAAGCGATGGCCAAAAACATTCAGTACTTC. This chain connects TRBV28 to TRBJ2-4; tentatively, D is TRBD2 (6 bases). V was clipped by 8 bases and J by 1 base, with 21 bases between them. This CDR3 contains 17 residues. The germline V gene encodes CDR1 MDHEN and CDR2 SYDVKM.

V gene TRBV12-3 or TRBV12-4 combines with J gene TRBJ2-1; D gene unclear. Trimming pared 6 bases from V and 8 bases from J, leaving 14 bases between. The CDR3 totals 13 residues. The CDR3 sequence is CASSPVGYDEQFF. CDR3 sequence (DNA): TGTGCCAGCAGCCCGGTCGGATACGATGAGCAGTTCTTC.

Concerning this clonotype: One end of the junction fails to match germline, which may point to a read error. This chain joins TRBV28 and TRBJ1-1; no clear D gene. Germline lookup yields CDR1 MDHEN and CDR2 SYDVKM. This CDR3 has 13 residues. CDR3 region: CASILPGNTEAFF. DNA of the CDR3: TGTGCCAGCATTTTACCGGGGAACACTGAAGCTTTCTTT. The full variable domain, its missing parts supplied by reference TRBV28 and TRBJ1-1, is DVKVTQSSRYLVKRTGEKVFLECVQDMDHENMFWYRQDPGLGLRLIYFSYDVKMKEKGDIPEGYSVSREKKERFSLILESASTNQTSMYLCASILPGNTEAFFGQGTRLTVV.

This clonotype was recorded at least ten times. The chain recombines TRBV5-6 with TRBJ2-3; D possibly corresponds to TRBD1 (6 bases). Germline values: CDR1 SGHDT, CDR2 YYEEEE. The CDR3 runs 14 residues. Deletions cut 2 bases from V and 7 bases from J, with 14 bases between. CDR3 nucleotides: TGTGCCAGCAGCTTTCCGACAGGACTTTATACGCAGTATTTT. Amino acids: CASSFPTGLYTQYF.

The chain employs TRBV20-1 and TRBJ2-1; TRBD1 aligns across 11 bases. This CDR3 contains 15 residues. Germline V gene lookup returns CDR1 DFQATT and CDR2 SNEGSKA (reference sequence). DNA of the CDR3: TGCAATGTTAAAGCTCCGGGACAGGGGGGCGGTGAGCAGTTCTTC. Translating gives CNVKAPGQGGGEQFF.

The chain carries TRBV20-1 and TRBJ2-7, with 8 bases fitting TRBD1. Trimming removed 6 bases from V and 4 bases from J; junction bases left unmatched: 17. Germline V gene sequence: CDR1 DFQATT, CDR2 SNEGSKA (reference sequence). This CDR3 is 16 amino acids long. This CDR3 reads CSAKGQAESREYEQYF. The CDR3 nucleotides are TGCAGTGCAAAGGGACAGGCCGAGTCTAGGGAATACGAGCAGTACTTC.

Details on this clonotype: Being one base from a much bigger clone, this may be a read error. CDR3 DNA: TGCAGTACTAGGGCTAGGGGGAATCAAGAGACCCAGTACTTC. Protein product: CSTRARGNQETQYF. The rearrangement uses TRBV20-1 and TRBJ2-5; D perhaps matches TRBD1 (6 bases). In germline, CDR1 is DFQATT, CDR2 SNEGSKA (reference sequence). CDR3 length: 14 residues.

The chain employs TRBV29-1 and TRBJ2-1; 7 bases fit TRBD1. J lost 6 bases, V lost 5 bases, and 10 bases had no gene match. Germline V lookup: CDR1 SQVTM, CDR2 ANQGSEA. The CDR3 runs to 14 residues. In nucleotides, the CDR3 is TGCAGCGTTCACATGGACAGGACTTGCAATGAGCAGTTCTTC. Residues: CSVHMDRTCNEQFF.

The genes are TRBV6-6 and TRBJ2-3; D may be TRBD1 or TRBD2 (5 bases each). V was clipped by 2 bases and J by 14 bases, with 23 bases between them. Germline values: CDR1 MNHNY, CDR2 SVGAGI (reference sequence). The CDR3 spans 15 residues. CDR3 in amino acids: CASSYRDDRADMRYF. The CDR3 coding sequence is TGTGCCAGCAGTTACCGGGACGATCGGGCAGATATGCGGTATTTT.

Remarks on this clonotype: Since the CDR3 does not end with the conserved phenylalanine or tryptophan, this likely comes from a read error. The chain joins TRBV6-5 to TRBJ2-7; a weak D match, TRBD1 (5 bases). The V gene's germline CDR1 is MNHEY and CDR2 SVGAGI. V gave up 2 bases and J gave up 4 bases, with 15 bases separating them. CDR3 length: 15 amino acids. CDR3 nucleotides: TGTGCCAGCAGTTACGGGGCTGTACTGGTTTACGAGCAGTACTCC. Translated: CASSYGAVLVYEQYS.

A remark on this clonotype: The junction does not match germline at one end; this may be a read error. The chain has TRBV6-5 and TRBJ2-2, with a possible D match to TRBD2 (6 bases). Germline-derived CDR1 and CDR2 are MNHEY and SVGAGI. This CDR3 contains 15 residues. CDR3 protein: CARSLGGSRTGQLFF. In nucleotides, the CDR3 is TGTGCCAGGAGTCTGGGGGGATCGCGCACCGGGCAGCTGTTTTTT.

This clonotype occurred once. No conserved phenylalanine or tryptophan is present at the end of the CDR3, so a read error is the likely explanation. The chain couples TRBV20-1 to TRBJ2-7; 7 nucleotides align to TRBD2. J lost 2 bases, V lost 5 bases, and 9 bases had no gene match. The CDR3 has 14 amino acids. The germline V gene has CDR1 DFQATT and CDR2 SNEGSKA (reference sequence). The CDR3 bases are TGCAGTGCTGGACTAGTGTGGACTCCCTACGAGCAGTACTTA. Its translation: CSAGLVWTPYEQYL.

Notes on this clonotype: One base away lies a much larger clone, so this may be a sequencing read error. The V gene is TRBV7-9, the J gene TRBJ2-7; D gene unclear. This CDR3 contains 14 residues. Germline loops: CDR1 SEHNR, CDR2 FQNEAQ (reference sequence). CDR3 protein: CTSSSSIWTYEQYF. The CDR3 coding sequence is TGTACCAGCAGCTCATCCATTTGGACCTACGAGCAGTACTTC.

Regarding this clonotype: The missing conserved phenylalanine or tryptophan at the end of this CDR3 makes a read error likely. The rearrangement links TRBV20-1 to TRBJ1-5, with D maybe TRBD1 (5 bases). There are 13 residues in the CDR3. Germline loops: CDR1 DFQATT, CDR2 SNEGSKA (reference sequence). Trimming removed 5 bases at V and 7 bases at J, with 15 bases between. CDR3 protein: CSAYAGTEQPQHY. The CDR3 nucleotides are TGCAGTGCTTACGCGGGGACGGAACAGCCCCAGCATTAT.

This clonotype appeared once. The rearrangement joins TRBV10-3 to TRBJ1-5; D tentatively reads TRBD1 or TRBD2 (5 bases each). The DNA end lines up better with TRBJ2-3; the J call may be wrong. Germline values: CDR1 ENHRY, CDR2 SYGVKD. The CDR3 is 15 amino acids. The CDR3 loop reads CAISDTTASNQPQYF. The CDR3 DNA reads as TGTGCCATCAGTGATACGACAGCTAGCAATCAGCCCCAGTATTTT.

Note on this clonotype: At one boundary the junction diverges from the germline segment, which might be a read error. The chain employs TRBV29-1 and TRBJ2-3, with D possibly being TRBD2 (6 bases). There are 12 residues in the CDR3. From germline, CDR1 is SQVTM and CDR2 ANQGSEA. CDR3 coding DNA: TGTAGCGGCCTCCCCGACACAGATACGCAGTATTTT. Translating gives CSGLPDTDTQYF.

A remark on this clonotype: The junction does not match germline at one end; this may be a read error. The CDR3 sequence is CSATPGNSGFGTDKQYF. The CDR3 coding sequence is TGCAGTGCTACCCCCGGGAATAGCGGGTTTGGGACAGATAAGCAGTATTTT. V is TRBV20-1 and J is TRBJ2-3, with D perhaps assigned TRBD1 or TRBD2 (7 bases each). This CDR3 is built from 17 residues. Germline values: CDR1 DFQATT, CDR2 SNEGSKA (reference sequence).

Comment on this clonotype: This may come from a read error, since a much larger clone is one base off. The chain employs TRBV10-3 and TRBJ2-7, with D uncertain. The CDR3 is 11 amino acids. Germline lookup yields CDR1 ENHRY and CDR2 SYGVKD. The ends were cut back, 3 bases at V and 9 bases at J, with 9 bases in the middle. CDR3 in amino acids: CAISEGIGQYF. The CDR3 DNA reads TGTGCCATCAGTGAAGGTATCGGGCAGTACTTC.

This sequence joins TRBV6-6 and TRBJ2-3; TRBD2 might be the D (5 bases). CDR3 length equals 15 residues. The germline gives CDR1 MNHNY, CDR2 SVGAGI (reference sequence). Trimming left V 2 bases short and J 4 bases short, with 13 bases between. The CDR3 sequence is CASSYRDARADTQYF. CDR3 bases: TGTGCCAGCAGTTACCGGGATGCTCGGGCAGATACGCAGTATTTT.

The chain combines TRBV6-2 or TRBV6-3 with TRBJ2-1; D not certain. The ends were cut back, 7 bases at V and 7 bases at J, with 17 bases in the middle. CDR3 length: 14 amino acids. Germline-derived CDR1 and CDR2 are MNHEY and SVGEGT. The CDR3 nucleotides read TGTGCCAGCATCGCGGTTGTCTCTAGGAATGAGCAGTTCTTC. This translates into CASIAVVSRNEQFF.

Points on this clonotype: A much larger clone differs by one base, so this may be a read error. The genes are TRBV6-2 or TRBV6-3 and TRBJ2-1, with D unclear. The CDR3 runs to 13 residues. Germline V gene data show CDR1 as MNHEY and CDR2 as SVGEGT. The CDR3 reads CASSYSLENEQLF. CDR3 DNA sequence: TGTGCCAGCAGTTACTCGTTGGAGAATGAGCAGCTCTTC.

This clonotype was found once. The rearrangement uses TRBV6-1 and TRBJ2-7; D call uncertain. Trimming took off 8 bases at V and 7 bases at J, with 18 bases between the two ends. The germline V gene encodes CDR1 MNHNS and CDR2 SASEGT. The CDR3 has 13 residues. For the CDR3, the DNA is TGTGCCAGCGCCGAGACCAACCTTAATGAGCAGTACTTC. Its translation is CASAETNLNEQYF.